These 11 T cell receptor beta chains were all obtained from the same sample, sequenced in a study of cytomegalovirus exposure and HLA in healthy donors. Generated by immunoSEQ multiplex PCR, the TCRdb table keeps only in-frame clones and is missing some. The sample lists about 90,000 clones, less than 90% occurring once. The sequenced sample consisted of PBMCs. These receptors originate from a woman aged 18-29 years in good health and CMV-seropositive.

Judged by abundance, this clone is medium-sized. The chain recombines TRBV5-1 with TRBJ1-5; D is possibly TRBD1 (6 bases). The CDR3 contains 17 residues. Trimming shortened V by 1 base and J by 7 bases, and 21 bases separated the two germline ends. CDR1 is SGHRS and CDR2 is YFSETQ in the germline V gene. CDR3: CASSLCVEQGRSQPQHF. In DNA form, the CDR3 reads TGCGCCAGCAGCTTGTGCGTTGAACAGGGAAGGTCGCAGCCCCAGCATTTT. The full variable domain, with the rest looked up from reference TRBV5-1 and TRBJ1-5, is KAGVTQTPRYLIKTRGQQVTLSCSPISGHRSVSWYQQTPGQGLQFLFEYFSETQRNKGNFPGRFSGRQFSNSRSEMNVSTLELGDSALYLCASSLCVEQGRSQPQHFGDGTRLSIL.

The V call is TRBV5-6, the J call TRBJ1-5, with TRBD1 as a possible D gene (5 bases). This CDR3 is 17 amino acids long. CDR1 and CDR2 from the germline V gene are SGHDT and YYEEEE. Trimming took off 2 bases at V and 0 bases at J, with 15 bases between the two ends. CDR3 sequence: CASSFSTAGYSNQPQHF. Here the CDR3 DNA reads TGTGCCAGCAGCTTTTCCACGGCAGGGTATAGCAATCAGCCCCAGCATTTT.

The J gene is TRBJ2-1, the V gene TRBV11-1, with 7 bases lining up with TRBD1. Germline V lookup: CDR1 SGHAT, CDR2 FQDESV (reference sequence). J lost 4 bases, V lost 5 bases, and 8 bases had no gene match. This CDR3 region has 15 residues. The CDR3 DNA reads TGTGCCAGCAGCCTAAACGGACAGGAGTACAATGAGCAGTTCTTC. Its translation is CASSLNGQEYNEQFF.

The chain recombines TRBV2 with TRBJ1-1; D is ambiguous. The ends were cut back, 10 bases at V and 2 bases at J, with 11 bases in the middle. Per the germline V gene, CDR1 is SNHLY and CDR2 is FYNNEI. There are 12 residues in the CDR3. CDR3 amino acids: CATLWANTEAFF. The DNA of the CDR3 is TGTGCCACCCTCTGGGCCAACACTGAAGCTTTCTTT.

The chain is built from TRBV7-9 and TRBJ2-4; D is unclear. Trimming removed 3 bases from V and 5 bases from J, with 11 bases in between. Germline V gives CDR1 SEHNR, CDR2 FQNEAQ (reference sequence). The CDR3 runs 14 residues. The CDR3 spells CASSLNSLQNIQYF. The DNA for the CDR3 is TGTGCCAGCAGCTTGAACAGTCTCCAAAACATTCAGTACTTC.

V gene TRBV5-1 combines with J gene TRBJ2-7; D is perhaps TRBD2 (6 bases). The V end lost 4 bases, the J end lost 2 bases, and 13 bases lay between the germline ends. CDR3 size: 14 residues. Looked up from germline, CDR1 is SGHRS and CDR2 is YFSETQ. The CDR3 nucleotides are TGCGCCAGCAGCCCGCGGAGGGAAGCCTACGAGCAGTACTTC. Its translation is CASSPRREAYEQYF.

The chain uses TRBV11-3 and TRBJ2-2, with 8 bases fitting TRBD2. The CDR3 covers 20 residues. After removal of 5 bases from V and 3 bases from J, the junction contained 20 bases not matched to a gene. Germline-derived CDR1 and CDR2 are SGHNT and YENEEA. This CDR3 is CASSERTLFGGGLHTGELFF. DNA for the CDR3: TGTGCCAGCAGCGAGAGGACCCTTTTCGGGGGGGGGTTGCACACCGGGGAGCTGTTTTTT.

V usage is TRBV12-2 and J usage is TRBJ2-6; the table's D call, TRBD1, has no DNA check behind it. TRBV12-2 is marked as a pseudogene. The CDR3 extends over 19 amino acids. The CDR3 DNA is TGTGCAAGTCGCTACGCGGAGGGCAGGGGGCTGTCTGGGGCCAACGTCCTGACTTTC. Amino acids: CASRYAEGRGLSGANVLTF.

The chain uses TRBV19 and TRBJ2-7; 9 bases match TRBD1. CDR3 length equals 17 residues. CDR1 and CDR2 (germline): LNHDA, SQIVND (reference sequence). V gave up 6 bases and J gave up 2 bases; unmatched junction bases: 14. DNA for the CDR3: TGTGCCAGTAGCAGGGGGACCGGGACAGGGAACACCTACGAGCAGTACTTC. Its protein is CASSRGTGTGNTYEQYF.

This clone appeared a few times. J is TRBJ1-1 and V is TRBV30, with TRBD1 matching over 12 bases. The CDR3 is 13 amino acids. Germline CDR1 is GTSNPN and CDR2 is SVGIG (reference sequence). The junction had 4 bases not matched to a gene; V was cut back by 3 bases and J by 8 bases. CDR3 protein: CAWRDGTGGEAFF. The CDR3 nucleotides are TGTGCCTGGAGAGATGGGACAGGGGGCGAAGCTTTCTTT.

The chain links TRBV4-3 to TRBJ1-1; no reliable D call. Germline CDR1 is LGHNA and CDR2 is YSLEER. This CDR3 is built from 17 residues. V gave up 1 base and J gave up 6 bases, with 21 bases separating them. The CDR3 sequence: CASSQGLGLAGGSEAFF. The CDR3 DNA reads as TGCGCCAGCAGCCAAGGCCTCGGACTCGCAGGAGGGTCTGAAGCTTTCTTT.